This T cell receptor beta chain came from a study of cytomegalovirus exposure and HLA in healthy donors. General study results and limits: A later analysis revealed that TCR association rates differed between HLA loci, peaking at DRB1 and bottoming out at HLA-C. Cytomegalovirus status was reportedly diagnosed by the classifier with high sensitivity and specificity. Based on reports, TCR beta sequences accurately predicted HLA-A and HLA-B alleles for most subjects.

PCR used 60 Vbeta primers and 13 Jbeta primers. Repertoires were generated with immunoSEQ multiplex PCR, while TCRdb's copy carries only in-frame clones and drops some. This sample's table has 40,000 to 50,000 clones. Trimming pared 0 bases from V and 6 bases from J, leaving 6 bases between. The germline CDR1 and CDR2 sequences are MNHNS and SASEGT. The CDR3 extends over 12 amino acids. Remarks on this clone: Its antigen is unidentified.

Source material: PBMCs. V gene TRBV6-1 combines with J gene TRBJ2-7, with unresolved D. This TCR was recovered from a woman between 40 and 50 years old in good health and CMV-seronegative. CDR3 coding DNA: TGTGCCAGCAGTGAAGCCTTCCGCGAGCAGTACTTC. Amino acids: CASSEAFREQYF.